Below, one TCR beta chain is given with its context. What it recognizes is unknown. The data were obtained in a study of identifying expanded T cells in peripheral blood. Findings and caveats of the study: Over around two and four weeks, about 15 and 18 clones changed, versus around 1.1 between replicates.

V was trimmed by 5 bases and J by 0 bases, leaving 11 bases between them. Germline loops: CDR1 SNHLY, CDR2 FYNNEI. The CDR3 consists of 15 residues. The method was immunoSEQ multiplex PCR; TCRdb's version includes in-frame clones alone and lacks a portion of them. The sample has 95,000 to 100,000 clones; 87% are singletons. Specimen: blood. The chain links TRBV2 to TRBJ1-3; unclear D gene. The sequence derives from a person between 18 and 75 years old in good health. In DNA, the CDR3 is TGTGCCAGCAGTTGGTCCCCCGGCTCTGGAAACACCATATATTTT. Protein: CASSWSPGSGNTIYF. Variable domain in full (rest from reference TRBV2 and TRBJ1-3): EPEVTQTPSHQVTQMGQEVILRCVPISNHLYFYWYRQILGQKVEFLVSFYNNEISEKSEIFDDQFSVERPDGSNFTLKIRSTKLEDSAMYFCASSWSPGSGNTIYFGEGSWLTVV.